These 8 T cell receptor beta chains were all obtained from the same sample, sequenced in a study of post-analysis software for immune sequencing data. Notes on the study in general: In patients, four to six TRBV segments were more frequent than in controls, with TRBV5-6, TRBV5-1 and TRBV20-1 among them.

The antigens for these receptors are not known. cDNA libraries of TCR beta carried unique molecular identifiers. TCRdb re-called the PCR reads with MiXCR, one entry per CDR3 protein. Of hundreds of thousands of distinct CDR3 sequences listed, 30% were seen once; the top ten hold more than 0.45%. Sequenced sample: blood. These receptors were collected from a girl under 18 with multiple sclerosis.

This clonotype was counted only a few times. The chain is built from TRBV5-1 and TRBJ2-7; 9 nucleotides match TRBD2. V gave up 4 bases and J gave up 2 bases; unmatched junction bases: 7. The CDR3 sequence is 15 residues long. The germline gives CDR1 SGHRS, CDR2 YFSETQ. The CDR3 sequence: CASSHKLAGAYEQYF. Here the CDR3 DNA reads TGCGCCAGCAGCCACAAACTAGCGGGCGCCTACGAGCAGTACTTC.

J is TRBJ1-1 and V is TRBV7-9, with D perhaps TRBD1 (6 bases). The CDR3 totals 14 residues. The germline V gene has CDR1 SEHNR and CDR2 FQNEAQ (reference sequence). V lost 5 bases and J 2 bases, leaving 12 bases between the germline ends. Here the CDR3 DNA reads TGTGCCAGCAGCAAAGAGGGGGGAAACACTGAAGCTTTCTTT. Translating gives CASSKEGGNTEAFF.

This clonotype was seen just once. V gene TRBV6-2 or TRBV6-3 combines with J gene TRBJ2-1; 10 nucleotides agree with TRBD2. The CDR3 extends over 13 amino acids. The germline V gene encodes CDR1 MNHEY and CDR2 SVGEGT. J was trimmed by 5 bases and V by 8 bases; bases with no gene match: 3. In nucleotides, the CDR3 is TGTGCCAGCTTAAGCGGGAGGGACAATGAGCAGTTCTTC. It yields the protein CASLSGRDNEQFF.

The V gene is TRBV20-1, the J gene TRBJ2-1, with 7 bases identical to TRBD2. The V segment lost 1 base and the J segment 9 bases; nucleotides outside the gene matches: 3. The CDR3 is 12 residues long. In germline, CDR1 is DFQATT, CDR2 SNEGSKA (reference sequence). CDR3 nucleotide sequence: TGCAGTGCTAGAGCTTCGGGGGGTGAGCAGTTCTTC. This sequence encodes CSARASGGEQFF.

The chain is built from TRBV20-1 and TRBJ1-6; no reliable D call. Germline V gives CDR1 DFQATT, CDR2 SNEGSKA (reference sequence). This CDR3 is built from 16 residues. The V end lost 0 bases, the J end lost 10 bases, and 19 bases lay between the germline ends. The CDR3 protein is CSARDLGAGPSSPLHF. The CDR3, as DNA: TGCAGTGCTAGAGATTTAGGAGCTGGTCCGTCCTCACCCCTCCACTTT.

This clonotype was detected a few times. The chain recombines TRBV7-2 with TRBJ2-5, with 8 nucleotides matching TRBD1. Germline CDR1 SGHTA, CDR2 FQGNSA. The length of the CDR3 is 15 residues. J gave up 6 bases and V 1 base, and 7 bases lay outside the gene matches. The CDR3 DNA is TGTGCCAGCAGCTTAGGGACAGGGTGGGGAAAGACCCAGTACTTC. Translated, it gives CASSLGTGWGKTQYF.

The rearrangement uses TRBV29-1 and TRBJ1-1, with D perhaps TRBD1 (6 bases). V lost 7 bases and J lost 1, with 13 bases in between. The CDR3 extends over 13 amino acids. CDR1 is SQVTM, CDR2 ANQGSEA, per germline. The DNA for the CDR3 is TGCAGCGCCACAGGGTCAGGGAACACTGAAGCTTTCTTT. Translation: CSATGSGNTEAFF.

The V call is TRBV20-1, the J call TRBJ2-7, with no clear D. This CDR3 contains 18 residues. Germline V CDR1 and CDR2: DFQATT, SNEGSKA (reference sequence). V gave up 7 bases and J gave up 0 bases, with 28 bases separating them. Here the CDR3 reads CSVEIWTGRTVSSYEQYF. DNA for the CDR3: TGCAGTGTCGAAATATGGACCGGCCGGACCGTGAGCTCCTACGAGCAGTACTTC.